These 21 T cell receptor beta chains share one sample of origin, sequenced in a study of blood T cell repertoires in COVID-19. Clones were read by immunoSEQ multiplex PCR, and TCRdb kept only the in-frame ones, dropping some. The table includes around 170,000 clones, roughly 85% detected once. Material: PBMCs or T cells enriched from blood (not recorded which). The receptors derive from a woman under 30 who had recovered from COVID-19.

In its sample, this clone was seen once. The V and J genes are TRBV19 and TRBJ2-7; D perhaps matches TRBD1 (6 bases). Trimming cost V 9 bases and J 1 base, with 7 bases left between them. In germline, CDR1 is LNHDA, CDR2 SQIVND (reference sequence). The CDR3 contains 11 residues. The CDR3 here is CASRGSYEQYF. CDR3 nucleotides: TGTGCCAGCAGGGGATCCTACGAGCAGTACTTC.

The rearrangement uses TRBV20-1 and TRBJ2-5; D uncertain. The germline gives CDR1 DFQATT, CDR2 SNEGSKA (reference sequence). The CDR3 is made up of 13 amino acids. Trimming pared 3 bases from V and 5 bases from J, leaving 13 bases between. This CDR3 reads CSASPATRETQYF. The CDR3 nucleotides are TGCAGTGCTAGTCCAGCGACCCGGGAGACCCAGTACTTC.

The genes are TRBV24-1 and TRBJ1-5, with TRBD1 matching over 8 bases. The germline V gene encodes CDR1 KGHDR and CDR2 SFDVKD. The V and J ends lost 9 bases and 7 bases, in that order; junction bases with no gene match: 10. The CDR3 is 14 amino acids. The CDR3 DNA follows: TGTGCCACCTCGGACAGGGTCAAGGGACAGCCCCAGCATTTT. Its translation: CATSDRVKGQPQHF.

Written as DNA, the CDR3 is TGTGCCAGCAGCGTAGGGATCCCCGGACAGGTTATCTACGAGCAGTACTTC. Translating it yields CASSVGIPGQVIYEQYF. The J gene is TRBJ2-7, the V gene TRBV9, with 7 bases aligning to TRBD1. CDR1 and CDR2 from the germline V gene are SGDLS and YYNGEE. V shed 0 bases, J shed 3 bases, and the junction held 12 bases outside the gene matches. CDR3 length: 17 residues.

This chain connects TRBV6-5 to TRBJ2-7, with 8 nucleotides matching TRBD1. The CDR3 covers 14 residues. The V segment lost 2 bases and the J segment 5 bases; nucleotides outside the gene matches: 5. Germline values: CDR1 MNHEY, CDR2 SVGAGI. CDR3 protein: CASSYTGGIHEQYF. CDR3 coding DNA: TGTGCCAGCAGTTACACAGGGGGAATCCACGAGCAGTACTTC.

The J gene is TRBJ1-2, the V gene TRBV2; perhaps TRBD1 as D (5 bases). Per the germline V gene, CDR1 is SNHLY and CDR2 is FYNNEI. The CDR3 is 16 residues long. The V end lost 5 bases, the J end lost 1 base, and 17 bases lay between the germline ends. This chain's CDR3 is CASSKEDSRNNYGYTF. The CDR3 bases are TGTGCCAGCAGTAAAGAAGACAGCCGAAATAACTATGGCTACACCTTC.

In its sample, this clone was seen many times. The rearrangement links TRBV3-1 (or the pseudogene TRBV3-2) to TRBJ1-2; 10 positions match TRBD1. The CDR3 is made up of 16 amino acids. Germline values: CDR1 LGHDT, CDR2 YNNKEL (reference sequence). The J segment lost 4 bases and the V segment lost 5 bases, leaving 10 bases of the junction unmatched. CDR3 amino acids: CASSTGTGVPIYGYTF. The CDR3 DNA sequence: TGTGCCAGCAGCACAGGGACAGGGGTGCCCATCTATGGCTACACCTTC.

J is TRBJ2-7 and V is TRBV5-4; 8 nucleotides line up with TRBD1. CDR1 is SGHNT, CDR2 YYREEE, per germline (reference sequence). The CDR3 has 14 residues. Germline trimming cut 3 bases from V and 0 bases from J; bases unmatched to any gene: 2. CDR3 in DNA: TGTGCCAGCAGCTCGGGACAGGCCTCCTACGAGCAGTACTTC. Its translation is CASSSGQASYEQYF.

The chain recombines TRBV28 with TRBJ2-1, with D tentatively TRBD1 (5 bases). Germline assignment: CDR1 MDHEN and CDR2 SYDVKM. The CDR3 loop spans 15 amino acids. Trimming left V 5 bases short and J 0 bases short, with 11 bases between. CDR3 bases: TGTGCCAGCAGTCCTACAGGTGGCTCCTACAATGAGCAGTTCTTC. Translating gives CASSPTGGSYNEQFF.

The J gene is TRBJ2-1, the V gene TRBV4-3; TRBD2 agrees at 10 bases. This CDR3 contains 16 residues. The junction had 3 bases not matched to a gene; V was cut back by 0 bases and J by 4 bases. The V gene's germline CDR1 is LGHNA and CDR2 YSLEER. The CDR3 nucleotides are TGCGCCAGCAGCCAAGAGGGTAGCGGGGGGTACAATGAGCAGTTCTTC. Translating gives CASSQEGSGGYNEQFF.

The CDR3 is CASSLGQGNYGYTF. DNA for the CDR3: TGTGCCAGCAGCTTAGGACAGGGTAACTATGGCTACACCTTC. The chain is built from TRBV7-9 and TRBJ1-2; 7 nucleotides agree with TRBD1. Germline V gives CDR1 SEHNR, CDR2 FQNEAQ (reference sequence). V trimming: 1 base; J trimming: 1 base; junction bases outside the gene matches: 0. This CDR3 region has 14 residues. The whole variable domain, filled in from reference TRBV7-9 and TRBJ1-2, reads DTGVSQNPRHKITKRGQNVTFRCDPISEHNRLYWYRQTLGQGPEFLTYFQNEAQLEKSRLLSDRFSAERPKGSFSTLEIQRTEQGDSAMYLCASSLGQGNYGYTFGSGTRLTVV.

This clone came up a few times. The gene calls are TRBV29-1 and TRBJ1-1; no definite D call. The CDR3 covers 11 residues. V was shortened by 4 bases and J by 2 bases, with 5 bases between the two germline ends. Germline lookup yields CDR1 SQVTM and CDR2 ANQGSEA. CDR3 sequence reads: CSVVHNTEAFF. The CDR3 DNA is TGCAGCGTTGTACACAACACTGAAGCTTTCTTT.

The chain has TRBV29-1 and TRBJ1-2, with 7 positions matching TRBD1. The junction had 4 bases not matched to a gene; V was cut back by 1 base and J by 8 bases. The CDR3 has 12 residues. The germline CDR1 and CDR2 sequences are SQVTM and ANQGSEA. CDR3 region: CSVEGQGWGYTF. The CDR3 nucleotides read TGCAGCGTTGAAGGACAGGGATGGGGCTACACCTTC.

The J gene is TRBJ1-4, the V gene TRBV2, with D perhaps matching TRBD1 (5 bases). Trimming removed 3 bases at V and 0 bases at J, with 11 bases between. The CDR3 is 16 residues long. The germline V gene encodes CDR1 SNHLY and CDR2 FYNNEI. CDR3 nucleotide sequence: TGTGCCAGCAGTGATCAGACAGTTGCAACTAATGAAAAACTGTTTTTT. Its translation is CASSDQTVATNEKLFF.

The chain combines TRBV30 with TRBJ1-5; a possible D gene is TRBD1 (5 bases). Trimming pared 5 bases from V and 1 base from J, leaving 12 bases between. CDR1 and CDR2 from the germline V gene are GTSNPN and SVGIG (reference sequence). The CDR3 spans 14 residues. In DNA, the CDR3 is TGTGCCTGGGGTCTGGGGCAGAGCAATCAGCCCCAGCATTTT. It codes for CAWGLGQSNQPQHF. Supplemented by reference TRBV30 and TRBJ1-5, the full variable domain reads SQTIHQWPATLVQPVGSPLSLECTVEGTSNPNLYWYRQAAGRGLQLLFYSVGIGQISSEVPQNLSASRPQDRQFILSSKKLLLSDSGFYLCAWGLGQSNQPQHFGDGTRLSIL.

The V call is TRBV28, the J call TRBJ2-7; 8 bases match TRBD1. The germline CDR1 and CDR2 sequences are MDHEN and SYDVKM. The length of the CDR3 is 15 residues. Trimming cost V 5 bases and J 7 bases; bases outside gene matches: 13. The chain's CDR3 is CASSMNWPTGVEQYF. CDR3 DNA: TGTGCCAGCAGTATGAATTGGCCGACAGGGGTTGAGCAGTACTTC.

The chain employs TRBV6-5 and TRBJ1-4; 7 bases align to TRBD1. The junction had 9 bases not matched to a gene; V was cut back by 3 bases and J by 8 bases. The germline V gene has CDR1 MNHEY and CDR2 SVGAGI. The CDR3 totals 15 residues. The CDR3 DNA is TGTGCCAGCAGTTATTCAGGACAGGTTAAAGAAAAACTGTTTTTT. This translates into CASSYSGQVKEKLFF.

The chain employs TRBV29-1 and TRBJ2-3, with D possibly matching TRBD2 (6 bases). Germline CDR1 reads SQVTM; CDR2 reads ANQGSEA. The CDR3 runs 10 residues. Between the trimmed V and J ends, which lost 4 bases and 9 bases, there was a span of 8 bases. CDR3 bases: TGCAGCGTTGGTGGGGGGACGCAGTATTTT. It encodes CSVGGGTQYF.

The chain combines TRBV6-2 or TRBV6-3 with TRBJ2-5; a weak D match, TRBD2 (5 bases). Germline CDR1 and CDR2: MNHEY and SVGEGT. V lost 6 bases, J lost 4 bases, and 12 bases lay in between. CDR3 length: 13 amino acids. DNA for the CDR3: TGTGCCAGCAGCGCAACTAGGCGAGAGACCCAGTACTTC. This encodes CASSATRRETQYF.

This clone is a singleton in its sample. The chain joins TRBV29-1 to TRBJ2-1; maybe TRBD1 (6 bases). The V and J ends lost 0 bases and 12 bases respectively, with 18 bases between them. Germline V gene sequence: CDR1 SQVTM, CDR2 ANQGSEA. The CDR3 extends over 14 amino acids. The CDR3 loop reads CSVEDSTGLVRQFF. CDR3 bases: TGCAGCGTTGAAGATAGCACAGGGTTGGTACGGCAGTTCTTC.

The chain links TRBV10-3 to TRBJ1-5; D is unresolved. Trimming stripped 4 bases from V and 5 bases from J, with 6 bases between. The CDR3 extends over 12 amino acids. Germline loops: CDR1 ENHRY, CDR2 SYGVKD. The CDR3 nucleotides are TGTGCCATCAGTGCCCGTCATCAGCCCCAGCATTTT. Amino acid sequence: CAISARHQPQHF.